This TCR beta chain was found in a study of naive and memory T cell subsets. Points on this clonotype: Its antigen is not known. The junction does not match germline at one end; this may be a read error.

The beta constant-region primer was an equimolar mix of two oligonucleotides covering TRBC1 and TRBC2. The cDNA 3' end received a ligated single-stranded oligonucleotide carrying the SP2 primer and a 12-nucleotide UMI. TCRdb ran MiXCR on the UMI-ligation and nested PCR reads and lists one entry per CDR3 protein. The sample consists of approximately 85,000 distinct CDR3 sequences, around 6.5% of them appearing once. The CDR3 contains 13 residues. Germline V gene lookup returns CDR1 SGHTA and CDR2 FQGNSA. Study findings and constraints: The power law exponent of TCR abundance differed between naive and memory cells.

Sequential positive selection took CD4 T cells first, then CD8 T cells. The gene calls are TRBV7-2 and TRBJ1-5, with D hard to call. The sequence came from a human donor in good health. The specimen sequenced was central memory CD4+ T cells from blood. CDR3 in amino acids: CDSSLGPIKPQHF. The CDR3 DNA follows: TGTGACAGCAGCTTAGGACCTATAAAGCCCCAGCATTTT.